The sequence of this TCR beta chain was determined in a study of graft-versus-host responses after intestinal transplantation. Of note for this clone: Its antigen is undetermined.

The assay was immunoSEQ multiplex PCR, and TCRdb's table has in-frame clones only and misses some. The repertoire holds 75,000 to 100,000 clones, with 75% to 95% as singletons. The specimen comprised unstimulated CD4+ T cells sorted from spleen or lymph node cells, sampled before transplant. The sequence was collected from a human donor who was the organ donor for an intestinal transplant.

In DNA, the CDR3 is TGTGCCAGCAGCTCAGACAGGGGCTTTGGAAACACCATATATTTT. Its translation: CASSSDRGFGNTIYF. The V call is TRBV7-2, the J call TRBJ1-3; 8 bases fit TRBD1. The V segment lost 4 bases and the J segment 3 bases; nucleotides outside the gene matches: 5. The CDR3 runs to 15 residues. Germline loops: CDR1 SGHTA, CDR2 FQGNSA.